This TCR beta chain emerged from a study of tumor-infiltrating lymphocytes in primary liver carcinoma. From germline, CDR1 is MNHEY and CDR2 SVGEGT. CDR3 length: 13 residues. Total RNA amounting to 450 to 550 ng was the source from which TCR beta cDNA was made with a constant-region primer. Three nested multiplex PCR rounds, a slightly modified ARM-PCR method, built the TCR beta libraries. The opening two PCR rounds, ten to eleven cycles each, paired TRBV1-TRBV30 forward primers with a C-beta reverse primer. Using its own MiXCR run on the multiplex PCR reads, TCRdb lists one record per CDR3 protein. The sample shows some 21,000 distinct CDR3 sequences, 60% to 80% of them seen only once. Both RNA and DNA were isolated together from about 20-30 mg of bulk tissue that had not been sorted. On this clonotype itself: Its ends do not fully match the called genes, so a read error is possible.

The clonotype originates from a woman in her twenties or thirties with primary liver carcinoma and hepatitis B virus infection. Material for sequencing was liver tumor tissue from sampling region 1. Subset here: tumor region T1, superior pole. V usage is TRBV6-2 or TRBV6-3 and J usage is TRBJ1-5; D is undetermined. The CDR3: CARSYWDNQPQHF. CDR3 nucleotide sequence: TGTGCCCGCAGTTACTGGGATAATCAGCCCCAGCATTTT.